The 31 T cell receptor beta chains below come from one sample, sequenced in a study of cytomegalovirus exposure and HLA in healthy donors. PCR involved 60 Vbeta and 13 Jbeta primers. Method: immunoSEQ multiplex PCR; TCRdb's copy keeps in-frame clones and lacks some. The table shows approximately 120,000 clones, with less than 80% occurring only once. Sequencing was carried out using PBMCs. These receptors were obtained from a man in his forties in good health and CMV-seropositive.

This chain uses TRBV30 with TRBJ2-2; D gene unclear. This CDR3 region has 14 residues. Trimming removed 1 base at V and 4 bases at J, with 10 bases between. The germline gives CDR1 GTSNPN, CDR2 SVGIG (reference sequence). The CDR3 spells CAWSAFLATGELFF. CDR3 DNA: TGTGCCTGGAGTGCCTTTTTAGCCACCGGGGAGCTGTTTTTT.

The J gene is TRBJ2-5, the V gene TRBV19, with D perhaps matching TRBD1 (6 bases). This CDR3 comprises 15 residues. V was pared by 1 base and J by 1 base, with 10 bases between. Germline loops: CDR1 LNHDA, CDR2 SQIVND (reference sequence). This CDR3 is CASSIANRVQETQYF. The CDR3 region has the DNA TGTGCCAGTAGTATAGCCAACAGGGTCCAAGAGACCCAGTACTTC.

This clone has a single count. V usage is TRBV9 and J usage is TRBJ2-5; possible D gene TRBD2, 5 bases. CDR3 length equals 16 residues. V dropped 0 bases and J dropped 1 base, with 13 bases sitting between them. Germline lookup yields CDR1 SGDLS and CDR2 YYNGEE. Here the CDR3 DNA reads TGTGCCAGCAGCGTAGATTCTAGCCGGGGCCAAGAGACCCAGTACTTC. This gives the protein CASSVDSSRGQETQYF.

The rearrangement joins TRBV9 to TRBJ1-1; tentatively, D is TRBD1 (6 bases). V lost 0 bases, J lost 3 bases, and 9 bases lay in between. CDR1 is SGDLS, CDR2 YYNGEE, per germline. CDR3 size: 14 residues. The CDR3 nucleotides read TGTGCCAGCAGCGTAGACAGGGTGGACACTGAAGCTTTCTTT. This gives the protein CASSVDRVDTEAFF.

The V and J genes are TRBV27 and TRBJ2-2; D may be TRBD2 (7 bases). CDR3 length equals 17 residues. Between the trimmed V and J ends, which lost 0 bases and 2 bases, there was a span of 13 bases. Per germline, CDR1 MNHEY and CDR2 SMNVEV (reference sequence). CDR3 sequence: CASSLSRRGGNTGELFF. Here the CDR3 DNA reads TGTGCCAGCAGTTTATCGAGAAGGGGGGGTAACACCGGGGAGCTGTTTTTT.

This rearrangement joins TRBV9 to TRBJ1-2; weak D call: TRBD1 (6 bases). The CDR3 is made up of 15 amino acids. The germline V and J ends were trimmed by 1 base and 2 bases, with 12 bases remaining between them. Germline CDR1 is SGDLS and CDR2 is YYNGEE. The CDR3 here is CASSVSATGNYGYTF. Written as DNA, the CDR3 is TGTGCCAGCAGCGTATCAGCTACAGGGAACTATGGCTACACCTTC.

This clone was counted between two and nine times. This rearrangement joins TRBV28 to TRBJ1-2; TRBD1 agrees at 9 bases. With 1 base clipped from V and 6 bases from J, the junction kept 3 bases outside the gene matches. This CDR3 spans 14 amino acids. The germline V gene has CDR1 MDHEN and CDR2 SYDVKM. For the CDR3, the DNA is TGTGCCAGCAGTTTATTAGGGACAGGGAATGGCTACACCTTC. Protein product: CASSLLGTGNGYTF.

The V and J genes are TRBV2 and TRBJ2-1; 11 bases match TRBD2. This CDR3 is built from 17 residues. Germline V gives CDR1 SNHLY, CDR2 FYNNEI. The V segment lost 7 bases and the J segment 5 bases; nucleotides outside the gene matches: 13. The CDR3: CASKLRVTSGEDNEQFF. Here the CDR3 DNA reads TGTGCCAGCAAGCTAAGAGTGACTAGCGGGGAGGACAATGAGCAGTTCTTC.

The chain links TRBV29-1 to TRBJ2-7; 7 positions agree with TRBD1. The CDR3 loop spans 13 amino acids. V was pared by 4 bases and J by 6 bases, with 9 bases of the junction left unmatched. Germline values: CDR1 SQVTM, CDR2 ANQGSEA. The CDR3 region is CSVAVQTGSEQYF. Written as DNA, the CDR3 is TGCAGCGTTGCCGTTCAGACAGGGAGCGAGCAGTACTTC.

The rearrangement uses TRBV30 and TRBJ2-3; 10 nucleotides align to TRBD2. Germline V gene sequence: CDR1 GTSNPN, CDR2 SVGIG (reference sequence). The V gene end was trimmed by 2 bases and the J gene end by 1 base; junction bases not matched to a gene: 12. This CDR3 contains 18 residues. The CDR3 DNA reads as TGTGCCTGGAGTCTCTTTGCGAGCGGGGGGGCCGGCACAGATACGCAGTATTTT. This encodes CAWSLFASGGAGTDTQYF.

The chain uses TRBV2 and TRBJ2-4, with TRBD2 matching 9 bases. The J segment lost 0 bases and the V segment lost 3 bases, leaving 18 bases of the junction unmatched. Germline assignment: CDR1 SNHLY and CDR2 FYNNEI. CDR3 length equals 21 residues. The DNA for the CDR3 is TGTGCCAGCAGTGAGAGACCCGAGAGCGGGGGGACCCTCTCAGCCAAAAACATTCAGTACTTC. Its protein product is CASSERPESGGTLSAKNIQYF.

The chain has TRBV9 and TRBJ2-1, with 11 nucleotides matching TRBD1. Germline V lookup: CDR1 SGDLS, CDR2 YYNGEE. This CDR3 has 16 residues. V shed 4 bases and J 4 bases; nucleotides not matched to a gene: 7. The CDR3 region is CASSPTGTGGYNEQFF. In nucleotides, the CDR3 is TGTGCCAGCAGCCCGACCGGGACAGGGGGTTACAATGAGCAGTTCTTC.

V and J are TRBV2 and TRBJ2-7; TRBD1 might be the D (5 bases). The CDR3 consists of 15 residues. V was clipped by 6 bases and J by 0 bases, with 15 bases between them. From germline, CDR1 is SNHLY and CDR2 FYNNEI. The CDR3 nucleotides are TGTGCCAGCAGCTCGACAGAAGACCCCTCCTACGAGCAGTACTTC. Encoded protein: CASSSTEDPSYEQYF.

CDR3 sequence reads: CASSEYGTSGRAHEQYF. The CDR3 DNA follows: TGCGCCAGCAGTGAGTACGGGACTAGCGGGAGGGCCCACGAGCAGTACTTC. V and J are TRBV10-1 and TRBJ2-7; 16 bases line up with TRBD2. The length of the CDR3 is 17 residues. V was clipped by 1 base and J by 5 bases; unmatched bases: 5. Germline V gene data show CDR1 as WNHNN and CDR2 as SYGVQD (reference sequence).

The chain uses TRBV4-2 and TRBJ2-3, with 9 positions matching TRBD1. V shed 4 bases, J shed 5 bases, and the junction held 13 bases outside the gene matches. The CDR3 consists of 17 residues. CDR1 is LGHNA and CDR2 is YNFKEQ in the germline V gene. The chain's CDR3 is CASSPHSADRGRDTQYF. The CDR3 DNA reads TGTGCCAGCAGCCCCCACTCCGCGGACAGGGGCAGAGATACGCAGTATTTT.

DNA for the CDR3: TGTGCCAGCAGCCCGAGAATCGACTATGGCTACACCTTC. Its translation: CASSPRIDYGYTF. The chain links TRBV5-6 to TRBJ1-2; D remains ambiguous. Germline-derived CDR1 and CDR2 are SGHDT and YYEEEE. V was cut by 4 bases and J by 3 bases, with 10 bases left in between. This CDR3 has 13 residues. Combining the CDR3 with reference TRBV5-6 and TRBJ1-2 gives the whole variable domain DAGVTQSPTHLIKTRGQQVTLRCSPKSGHDTVSWYQQALGQGPQFIFQYYEEEERQRGNFPDRFSGHQFPNYSSELNVNALLLGDSALYLCASSPRIDYGYTFGSGTRLTVV.

The gene calls are TRBV9 and TRBJ2-3, with a tentative D call TRBD2 (6 bases). V lost 3 bases and J lost 0, with 8 bases in between. This CDR3 comprises 14 residues. Per germline, CDR1 SGDLS and CDR2 YYNGEE. The CDR3 DNA follows: TGTGCCAGCAGCGCGGGACTTAGCACAGATACGCAGTATTTT. Its protein is CASSAGLSTDTQYF.

Notes on this clone: Other DNA sequences of this sample code for an identical CDR3. The rearrangement uses TRBV5-1 and TRBJ1-1; D is perhaps TRBD1 (5 bases). The V end was cut by 1 base, the J end by 5 bases, with 12 bases between. The germline gives CDR1 SGHRS, CDR2 YFSETQ. This CDR3 has 14 amino acids. CDR3: CASSLLQGETEAFF. DNA of the CDR3: TGCGCCAGCAGCTTGTTGCAGGGTGAAACTGAAGCTTTCTTT.

This chain links TRBV29-1 with TRBJ2-4; 9 bases are a match to TRBD1. The CDR3 loop spans 15 amino acids. Germline lookup yields CDR1 SQVTM and CDR2 ANQGSEA. Trimming took 6 bases from V and 8 from J; bases not matched to a gene: 14. DNA of the CDR3: TGCAGCGTCATTACTCCACAGGGGGCATGGGACATTCAGTACTTC. It encodes CSVITPQGAWDIQYF.

The V call is TRBV7-9, the J call TRBJ2-3; a weak D match, TRBD1 (6 bases). Trimming shortened V by 5 bases and J by 1 base, and 13 bases separated the two germline ends. The germline V gene has CDR1 SEHNR and CDR2 FQNEAQ (reference sequence). The CDR3 extends over 15 amino acids. The CDR3 loop reads CASSHGQYGTDTQYF. Here the CDR3 DNA reads TGTGCCAGCAGCCATGGACAGTACGGCACAGATACGCAGTATTTT. The full variable domain, rest sourced from reference TRBV7-9 and TRBJ2-3, is DTGVSQNPRHKITKRGQNVTFRCDPISEHNRLYWYRQTLGQGPEFLTYFQNEAQLEKSRLLSDRFSAERPKGSFSTLEIQRTEQGDSAMYLCASSHGQYGTDTQYFGPGTRLTVL.

The chain uses TRBV11-2 and TRBJ2-4; 9 nucleotides align to TRBD1. The V gene's germline CDR1 is SGHAT and CDR2 FQNNGV. The V gene end was trimmed by 3 bases and the J gene end by 7 bases; junction bases not matched to a gene: 4. This CDR3 contains 14 residues. This chain's CDR3 is CASSLGQGSNIQYF. The CDR3 DNA reads as TGTGCCAGCAGCTTGGGACAGGGATCGAACATTCAGTACTTC.

The genes are TRBV5-6 and TRBJ2-1, with 8 bases fitting TRBD1. Trimming took 3 bases from V and 4 from J; bases not matched to a gene: 3. The CDR3 contains 14 residues. CDR1 and CDR2 from the germline V gene are SGHDT and YYEEEE. The DNA of the CDR3 is TGTGCCAGCAGCTATCGGACAGGGTACAATGAGCAGTTCTTC. It yields the protein CASSYRTGYNEQFF.

The table lists this clone with a count of one. The chain links TRBV14 to TRBJ1-2; 7 bases line up with TRBD1. The CDR3 has 14 amino acids. V lost 4 bases to trimming and J lost 6 bases; unmatched junction nucleotides: 8. Looked up from germline, CDR1 is SGHDN and CDR2 is FVKESK. The CDR3 sequence is CASSPKGQKNGYTF. Written as DNA, the CDR3 is TGTGCCAGCAGCCCGAAGGGACAGAAAAATGGCTACACCTTC.

V is TRBV6-5 and J is TRBJ2-7; 8 bases map to TRBD1. This CDR3 has 15 residues. Trimming removed 6 bases from V and 4 bases from J; junction bases left unmatched: 11. CDR1 is MNHEY, CDR2 SVGAGI, per germline. The CDR3 spells CASRATGTGRYEQYF. CDR3 bases: TGTGCCAGCAGAGCAACCGGGACAGGTCGATACGAGCAGTACTTC.

The rearrangement uses TRBV6-5 and TRBJ2-7; 8 nucleotides align to TRBD1. Trimming took 2 bases from V and 2 from J; bases not matched to a gene: 8. Germline loops: CDR1 MNHEY, CDR2 SVGAGI. CDR3 length equals 16 residues. CDR3 sequence: CASSYGAQGATYEQYF. The CDR3 DNA reads TGTGCCAGCAGTTACGGGGCGCAGGGGGCAACCTACGAGCAGTACTTC.

This clone was counted a few times. The J gene is TRBJ2-3, the V gene TRBV5-1; 12 bases align to TRBD2. CDR3 length equals 16 residues. Germline lookup yields CDR1 SGHRS and CDR2 YFSETQ. The trim removed 3 bases at V and 2 bases at J, leaving 4 bases unmatched. The CDR3 DNA follows: TGCGCCAGCAGCTCCTGGACTAGCGGGGTCACAGATACGCAGTATTTT. Translated: CASSSWTSGVTDTQYF.

This sequence joins TRBV2 and TRBJ2-2, with D uncertain. CDR3 size: 16 residues. The germline V gene has CDR1 SNHLY and CDR2 FYNNEI. Trimming took 6 bases from V and 5 from J, leaving 19 bases between them. CDR3 in DNA: TGTGCCAGCAGCGTGTCTAGGAAGCCGAGTACCGGGGAGCTGTTTTTT. Its translation: CASSVSRKPSTGELFF. The whole variable domain, remainder taken from reference TRBV2 and TRBJ2-2, is EPEVTQTPSHQVTQMGQEVILRCVPISNHLYFYWYRQILGQKVEFLVSFYNNEISEKSEIFDDQFSVERPDGSNFTLKIRSTKLEDSAMYFCASSVSRKPSTGELFFGEGSRLTVL.

This chain connects TRBV29-1 to TRBJ1-2; a weak D match, TRBD1 (6 bases). The CDR3 is 13 amino acids. Looked up from germline, CDR1 is SQVTM and CDR2 is ANQGSEA. Trimming shortened V by 2 bases and J by 8 bases, and 15 bases separated the two germline ends. Here the CDR3 reads CSVEPGAGIGYTF. The CDR3 bases are TGCAGCGTTGAACCAGGGGCTGGTATCGGCTACACCTTC.

The chain carries TRBV9 and TRBJ2-5, with TRBD2 as a possible D gene (7 bases). Germline lookup yields CDR1 SGDLS and CDR2 YYNGEE. This CDR3 is 16 amino acids long. V lost 0 bases and J 5 bases, leaving 17 bases between the germline ends. Here the CDR3 reads CASSVGAGAGEETQYF. The CDR3 DNA reads as TGTGCCAGCAGCGTAGGGGCAGGGGCGGGGGAGGAGACCCAGTACTTC.

This clone showed up just a few times. The V and J genes are TRBV30 and TRBJ1-4; 7 bases line up with TRBD1. With V trimmed by 2 bases and J by 3 bases, 3 bases remained unmatched. Germline loops: CDR1 GTSNPN, CDR2 SVGIG (reference sequence). This CDR3 has 14 residues. As DNA, the CDR3 is TGTGCCTGGAGTCCCGGGACAGCTAATGAAAAACTGTTTTTT. It codes for CAWSPGTANEKLFF.

CDR3 in DNA: TGTGCCAGTGGTAAGCGGGAGGGAGATACGCAGTATTTT. Translated, it gives CASGKREGDTQYF. The V gene is TRBV2, the J gene TRBJ2-3; 10 bases are a match to TRBD2. CDR3 length: 13 amino acids. Germline loops: CDR1 SNHLY, CDR2 FYNNEI. V lost 9 bases, J lost 5 bases, and 5 bases stayed unmatched. The variable domain in full, with the rest retrieved from reference TRBV2 and TRBJ2-3, is EPEVTQTPSHQVTQMGQEVILRCVPISNHLYFYWYRQILGQKVEFLVSFYNNEISEKSEIFDDQFSVERPDGSNFTLKIRSTKLEDSAMYFCASGKREGDTQYFGPGTRLTVL.